A single sample gave rise to the 8 T cell receptor beta chains below, sequenced in a study of cytomegalovirus exposure and HLA in healthy donors. The PCR employed 60 Vbeta primers together with 13 Jbeta primers. Clones were sequenced by immunoSEQ multiplex PCR, and TCRdb holds only the in-frame ones, with some missing. The sample lists fewer than 250,000 clones; over 60% were seen once. Sequences were obtained from PBMCs. These receptors were collected from a male donor in good health and CMV-seronegative.

The chain has TRBV2 and TRBJ2-4; a possible D gene is TRBD1 (5 bases). V was cut by 4 bases and J by 1 base, with 5 bases left in between. The CDR3 runs 13 residues. Germline CDR1 SNHLY, CDR2 FYNNEI. CDR3 in DNA: TGTGCCAGCAGTGGACAGGCCAAAAACATTCAGTACTTC. Encoded protein: CASSGQAKNIQYF.

This CDR3 is CASWGDGYTF. As DNA, the CDR3 is TGTGCCAGTTGGGGGGATGGCTACACCTTC. The chain joins TRBV19 to TRBJ1-2; possible D gene TRBD1, 5 bases. CDR1 is LNHDA, CDR2 SQIVND, per germline (reference sequence). There are 10 residues in the CDR3. Trimming removed 8 bases at V and 6 bases at J, with 7 bases between.

The V and J genes are TRBV7-9 and TRBJ2-7; D gene unclear. V was cut by 5 bases and J by 1 base, with 12 bases left in between. The CDR3 runs 14 residues. The germline CDR1 and CDR2 sequences are SEHNR and FQNEAQ (reference sequence). The CDR3 DNA is TGTGCCAGCAGCAGGAGCGAGGTATCCTACGAGCAGTACTTC. It codes for CASSRSEVSYEQYF.

V usage is TRBV9 and J usage is TRBJ2-3, with D possibly TRBD1 on 6 matching bases. This CDR3 comprises 14 residues. The V end lost 3 bases, the J end lost 2 bases, and 10 bases lay between the germline ends. From germline, CDR1 is SGDLS and CDR2 YYNGEE. CDR3 loop: CASSADSSTDTQYF. The DNA of the CDR3 is TGTGCCAGCAGCGCGGACAGCTCCACAGATACGCAGTATTTT.

The V gene is TRBV19, the J gene TRBJ1-1; 7 bases agree with TRBD1. V gave up 5 bases and J gave up 0 bases; unmatched junction bases: 15. The CDR3 runs 18 residues. Per germline, CDR1 LNHDA and CDR2 SQIVND (reference sequence). In DNA, the CDR3 is TGTGCCAGTAGTCCCGTTACCCGGGACAGAAATTTGAACACTGAAGCTTTCTTT. Protein sequence: CASSPVTRDRNLNTEAFF. The full variable domain, rest sourced from reference TRBV19 and TRBJ1-1, is DGGITQSPKYLFRKEGQNVTLSCEQNLNHDAMYWYRQDPGQGLRLIYYSQIVNDFQKGDIAEGYSVSREKKESFPLTVTSAQKNPTAFYLCASSPVTRDRNLNTEAFFGQGTRLTVV.

V is TRBV30 and J is TRBJ2-7, with D maybe TRBD2 (6 bases). CDR3 length equals 14 residues. The V gene lost 3 bases and the J gene lost 6 bases, with 18 bases spanning the gap. Germline V lookup: CDR1 GTSNPN, CDR2 SVGIG (reference sequence). CDR3 DNA: TGTGCCTGGAGCTCCCGCGGCGGGATCCCCGAGCAGTACTTC. Its translation is CAWSSRGGIPEQYF.

J is TRBJ2-1 and V is TRBV2, with 8 bases fitting TRBD2. This CDR3 has 14 residues. Trimming took 7 bases from V and 2 from J; bases not matched to a gene: 4. From germline, CDR1 is SNHLY and CDR2 FYNNEI. In DNA form, the CDR3 reads TGTGCCAGCAACCCTAGCGGGCCCTACAATGAGCAGTTCTTC. Protein product: CASNPSGPYNEQFF.

CDR3 DNA sequence: TGTGCCCCCACCGGAGCCTTAACAGGGGGGAATCAGCCCCAGCATTTT. This translates into CAPTGALTGGNQPQHF. The chain couples TRBV10-3 to TRBJ1-5; 8 positions match TRBD1. Per germline, CDR1 ENHRY and CDR2 SYGVKD. Trimming removed 11 bases from V and 4 bases from J; junction bases left unmatched: 16. CDR3 length equals 16 residues.